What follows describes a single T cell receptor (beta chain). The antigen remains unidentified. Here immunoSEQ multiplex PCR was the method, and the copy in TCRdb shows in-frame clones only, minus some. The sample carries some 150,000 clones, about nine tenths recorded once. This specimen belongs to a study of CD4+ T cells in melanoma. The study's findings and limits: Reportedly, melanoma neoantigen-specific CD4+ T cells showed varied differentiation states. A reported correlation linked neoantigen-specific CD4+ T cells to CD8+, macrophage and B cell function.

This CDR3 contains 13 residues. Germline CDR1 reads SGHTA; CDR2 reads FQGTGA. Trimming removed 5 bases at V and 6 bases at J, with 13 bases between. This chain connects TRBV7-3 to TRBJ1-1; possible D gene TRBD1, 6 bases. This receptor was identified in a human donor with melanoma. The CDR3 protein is CASSLRGSAEAFF. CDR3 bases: TGTGCCAGCAGCCTCAGGGGCAGCGCTGAAGCTTTCTTT.